These 20 T cell receptor beta chains came from one sample sequenced in a study of cytomegalovirus exposure and HLA in healthy donors. The PCR made use of 60 Vbeta and 13 Jbeta primers. Measured with immunoSEQ multiplex PCR; TCRdb has only the in-frame clones, and not every one. The profile shows around 78,000 clones, around 84% of them singletons. The material sequenced was PBMCs. The receptors come from a woman between 45 and 60 years old in good health and CMV-seronegative.

The chain has TRBV7-3 and TRBJ2-5, with 11 bases identical to TRBD1. Trimming removed 5 bases from V and 5 bases from J; junction bases left unmatched: 4. This CDR3 is 14 amino acids long. Germline-derived CDR1 and CDR2 are SGHTA and FQGTGA. CDR3 bases: TGTGCCAGCAGCCCGGGACAGGGGGGGGAGACCCAGTACTTC. Protein product: CASSPGQGGETQYF.

The rearrangement links TRBV7-6 to TRBJ2-1, with TRBD2 matching 7 bases. The CDR3 is 18 residues long. The germline V gene encodes CDR1 SGHVS and CDR2 FNYEAQ. Losses at the gene ends were 2 bases for V and 0 bases for J; bases not matched to a gene: 10. The CDR3 here is CASSLNSMRGSSYNEQFF. In DNA form, the CDR3 reads TGTGCCAGCAGCTTAAATTCGATGCGGGGGAGCTCCTACAATGAGCAGTTCTTC.

The rearrangement uses TRBV28 and TRBJ2-7; TRBD2 matches 11 bases. Per the germline V gene, CDR1 is MDHEN and CDR2 is SYDVKM. The CDR3 has 15 residues. V was clipped by 5 bases and J by 2 bases; unmatched bases: 5. The CDR3 nucleotides are TGTGCCAGCAGTGCACCGACTAGCGGGACCTACGAGCAGTACTTC. Amino acid sequence: CASSAPTSGTYEQYF.

The CDR3 reads CASSQDRGGNTIYF. The CDR3 DNA reads as TGCGCCAGCAGCCAAGATCGAGGTGGAAACACCATATATTTT. The V and J genes are TRBV4-3 and TRBJ1-3; D call uncertain. The germline CDR1 and CDR2 sequences are LGHNA and YSLEER. There are 14 residues in the CDR3. The ends were cut back, 0 bases at V and 3 bases at J, with 6 bases in the middle.

The chain has TRBV28 and TRBJ1-4; 7 bases fit TRBD1. V gave up 4 bases and J gave up 0 bases; unmatched junction bases: 5. Germline V gene sequence: CDR1 MDHEN, CDR2 SYDVKM. This CDR3 spans 16 amino acids. As DNA, the CDR3 is TGTGCCAGCAGTTACTACAGGGGTGCAACTAATGAAAAACTGTTTTTT. Residues: CASSYYRGATNEKLFF.

This chain connects TRBV23-1 to TRBJ1-6; D call uncertain. TRBV23-1 is given ORF status, its function remaining uncertain. This CDR3 comprises 15 residues. CDR3 DNA: TGCGCAGTCCCCCCACCCGGGTGGTGGAATTCACCCCTCCACTTT. Residues: CAVPPPGWWNSPLHF.

The CDR3 nucleotides read TGTGCCAGCAGCCCGATCGGGACAGGGGGATTGGGTGGCTACACCTTC. Residues: CASSPIGTGGLGGYTF. The rearrangement uses TRBV4-2 and TRBJ1-2, with 11 bases identical to TRBD1. Trimming at V came to 4 bases and at J to 7 bases, leaving 11 bases not matched to a gene. The CDR3 length is 16 residues. Germline V CDR1 and CDR2: LGHNA, YNFKEQ.

The genes are TRBV19 and TRBJ1-1; D call uncertain. The CDR3 runs to 14 residues. The V end lost 1 base, the J end lost 1 base, and 7 bases lay between the germline ends. Germline CDR1 reads LNHDA; CDR2 reads SQIVND (reference sequence). CDR3 loop: CASSIVAGNTEAFF. The CDR3 region has the DNA TGTGCCAGTAGTATAGTGGCGGGGAACACTGAAGCTTTCTTT.

This clone was observed a few times. The chain links TRBV7-9 to TRBJ2-5; 7 nucleotides align to TRBD1. Germline V CDR1 and CDR2: SEHNR, FQNEAQ (reference sequence). V lost 1 base, J lost 3 bases, and 5 bases stayed unmatched. The CDR3 totals 15 residues. CDR3 in amino acids: CASSLGSGTEETQYF. The CDR3 bases are TGTGCCAGCAGCTTAGGTTCCGGGACAGAAGAGACCCAGTACTTC.

The chain combines TRBV18 with TRBJ1-5, with D possibly matching TRBD1 (5 bases). In germline, CDR1 is KGHSH, CDR2 LQKENI. The CDR3 loop spans 13 amino acids. Trimming took 7 bases from V and 7 from J, leaving 14 bases between them. The CDR3 sequence is CASCQGENQPQHF. For the CDR3, the DNA is TGTGCCAGCTGTCAAGGGGAAAACCAGCCCCAGCATTTT.

This chain connects TRBV2 to TRBJ1-2; 12 bases are shared with TRBD1. Trimming took 5 bases from V and 9 from J; bases not matched to a gene: 10. CDR3 length: 15 residues. Germline CDR1 reads SNHLY; CDR2 reads FYNNEI. The chain's CDR3 is CASSRRDRGRESYTF. CDR3 DNA: TGTGCCAGCAGTCGGAGGGACAGGGGGCGAGAGAGCTACACCTTC. Filled out from reference TRBV2 and TRBJ1-2, the complete variable domain reads EPEVTQTPSHQVTQMGQEVILRCVPISNHLYFYWYRQILGQKVEFLVSFYNNEISEKSEIFDDQFSVERPDGSNFTLKIRSTKLEDSAMYFCASSRRDRGRESYTFGSGTRLTVV.

This clone was picked up a small number of times. The chain joins TRBV10-3 to TRBJ2-3; 11 bases are a match to TRBD2. Germline CDR1 and CDR2: ENHRY and SYGVKD. V trimming: 10 bases; J trimming: 4 bases; junction bases outside the gene matches: 7. The CDR3 totals 14 residues. This CDR3 is CASTSGSLADTQYF. The DNA for the CDR3 is TGTGCCAGCACTAGCGGGAGTTTGGCAGATACGCAGTATTTT.

V usage is TRBV19 and J usage is TRBJ1-1; D is uncertain. The CDR3 is 13 residues long. V lost 4 bases and J lost 1, with 7 bases in between. Germline CDR1 is LNHDA and CDR2 is SQIVND (reference sequence). Written as DNA, the CDR3 is TGTGCCAGTAGTACTAGGCAGAACACTGAAGCTTTCTTT. Amino acids: CASSTRQNTEAFF.

A few counts support this clone. V usage is TRBV15 and J usage is TRBJ2-7, with 8 bases aligning to TRBD2. Losses at the gene ends were 3 bases for V and 3 bases for J; bases not matched to a gene: 7. Germline CDR1 is LNHNV and CDR2 is YYDKDF (reference sequence). The CDR3 runs to 15 residues. CDR3 in DNA: TGTGCCACCAGCAGCCGGGGGGGACTAGGCTACGAGCAGTACTTC. Protein: CATSSRGGLGYEQYF.

V usage is TRBV9 and J usage is TRBJ2-2, with D unresolved. Trimming took off 4 bases at V and 0 bases at J, with 4 bases between the two ends. Germline assignment: CDR1 SGDLS and CDR2 YYNGEE. This CDR3 comprises 13 residues. The CDR3 sequence is CASSPTNTGELFF. As DNA, the CDR3 is TGTGCCAGCAGCCCTACGAACACCGGGGAGCTGTTTTTT.

This clone has only a few counts. The chain couples TRBV5-1 to TRBJ1-1; a weak D match, TRBD1 (5 bases). CDR1 SGHRS and CDR2 YFSETQ come from the germline V gene. Trimming left V 3 bases short and J 3 bases short, with 12 bases between. The CDR3 contains 14 residues. CDR3 in DNA: TGCGCCAGCAGCTACCAGGGTCAGGACACTGAAGCTTTCTTT. Its translation: CASSYQGQDTEAFF.

The rearrangement uses TRBV7-6 and TRBJ2-2; 7 nucleotides align to TRBD1. Germline V gives CDR1 SGHVS, CDR2 FNYEAQ. The ends lost 3 bases at V and 5 bases at J; junction bases unmatched: 9. CDR3 length: 16 residues. DNA for the CDR3: TGTGCCAGCAGCTTTTGGACAGGTTGGAGAACCGGGGAGCTGTTTTTT. It encodes CASSFWTGWRTGELFF.

A remark on this clone: At one end the junction does not follow the germline gene, possibly because of a read error. V and J are TRBV4-2 and TRBJ1-5, with a weak D call TRBD1 (6 bases). The CDR3 runs to 15 residues. CDR1 is LGHNA, CDR2 YNFKEQ, per germline. CDR3 DNA: TGTGCCAGCAGCCAAAAGGTAGGGGTAGGACAGCTCCAGCATTTT. Translating gives CASSQKVGVGQLQHF.

This chain uses TRBV7-9 with TRBJ2-1; D is possibly TRBD2 (5 bases). CDR1 SEHNR and CDR2 FQNEAQ come from the germline V gene (reference sequence). The germline V and J ends were trimmed by 5 bases and 12 bases, with 14 bases remaining between them. This CDR3 contains 12 residues. CDR3: CASSLSKDSQFF. The CDR3 DNA reads TGTGCCAGCAGCCTATCCAAGGACTCGCAGTTCTTC.

The chain recombines TRBV5-1 with TRBJ1-4; 11 bases fit TRBD1. With V trimmed by 4 bases and J by 3 bases, 5 bases remained unmatched. The CDR3 runs 16 residues. The germline V gene has CDR1 SGHRS and CDR2 YFSETQ. This CDR3 reads CASSQGQGVSNEKLFF. The CDR3 region has the DNA TGCGCCAGCAGCCAGGGACAGGGGGTTTCTAATGAAAAACTGTTTTTT.